There are a few counts of the clone carrying this TCR beta chain. Its antigen remains unidentified. Overall study results and limits: Tumor memory CD4+ T cell TCR gene usage clustered with blood and lymph node memory CD4+ cells and lymph node naive CD4+ cells.

The sorted Tregs were CD4+CD25+CD127-/low cells. CDR3 length: 13 amino acids. V lost 5 bases to trimming and J lost 8 bases, with 15 bases between them. TCRdb processed the 5' RACE reads anew with MiXCR; each CDR3 protein has one entry. The repertoire holds 62,000 or so distinct CDR3 sequences, less than 30% seen once, with 2% to 2.5% in the top ten. The TCR sequence derives from a female donor with breast cancer. Sequencing was done on a sample of tumor-infiltrating Tregs sorted from the breast tumor. The V call is TRBV12-3 or TRBV12-4, the J call TRBJ1-2, with D tentatively TRBD1 (6 bases). CDR3 coding DNA: TGTGCCAGCAGTAGGGACATTCTTGGGGGCTACACCTTC. Its translation: CASSRDILGGYTF.